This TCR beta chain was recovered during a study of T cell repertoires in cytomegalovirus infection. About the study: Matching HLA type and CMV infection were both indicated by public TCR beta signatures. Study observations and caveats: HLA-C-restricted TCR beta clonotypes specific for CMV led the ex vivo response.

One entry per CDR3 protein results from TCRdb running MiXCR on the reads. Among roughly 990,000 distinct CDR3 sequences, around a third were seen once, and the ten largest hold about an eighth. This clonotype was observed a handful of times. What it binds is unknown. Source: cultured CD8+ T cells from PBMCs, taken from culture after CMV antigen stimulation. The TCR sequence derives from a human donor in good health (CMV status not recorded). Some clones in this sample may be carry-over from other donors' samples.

The CDR3: CASSLSTGQPQHF. For the CDR3, the DNA is TGTGCCAGCAGTTTATCGACCGGTCAGCCCCAGCATTTT. V is TRBV27 and J is TRBJ1-5; D gene ambiguous. The CDR3 has 13 residues. Germline CDR1 is MNHEY and CDR2 is SMNVEV (reference sequence). The V end was cut by 0 bases, the J end by 6 bases, with 6 bases between.